The rows below give T cell receptor beta chains drawn from one sample of a study of T cell responses to AZD1222 COVID-19 vaccine. Measured with immunoSEQ multiplex PCR; TCRdb has only the in-frame clones, and not every one. The table has 80,000 or so clones, 75% to 90% seen once. Sample: peripheral blood, taken 28 days after the second AZD1222 dose. Every receptor here comes from an adult who received the AZD1222 COVID-19 vaccine. Both conserved end residues are part of each CDR3. Each record gives: J gene, V gene, D gene, clone size, CDR3 protein. The D gene is left open where the match is weak. The size entry is marked missing in some rows and otherwise reads once, few, many or a size class.

J: TRBJ1-1
V: TRBV7-9
D: TRBD1
size: .
CDR3: CASSPRQGRWSIANTEAFF

J: TRBJ1-6
V: TRBV2
D: TRBD1
size: .
CDR3: CASSITVGQGVGPLHF

J: TRBJ1-6
V: TRBV28
D: TRBD1
size: .
CDR3: CASSLTGVDNSPLHF

J: TRBJ1-6
V: TRBV3-1/TRBV3-2
D: .
size: .
CDR3: CASSLPQGRNSPLHF

J: TRBJ2-3
V: TRBV20-1
D: .
size: .
CDR3: CSASRQAILYTDTQYF

J: TRBJ2-7
V: TRBV19
D: TRBD1
size: .
CDR3: CASSPRTGGYEQYF

J: TRBJ1-5
V: TRBV18
D: TRBD1
size: .
CDR3: CASSSGTGGPNQPQHF

J: TRBJ2-7
V: TRBV19
D: TRBD1
size: .
CDR3: CASAYRGLSSYEQYF

J: TRBJ2-1
V: TRBV18
D: .
size: .
CDR3: CASSPPGGLGSEQFF

J: TRBJ1-1
V: TRBV27
D: .
size: .
CDR3: CASSSPGNTEAFF

J: TRBJ2-1
V: TRBV6-1
D: .
size: .
CDR3: CASSERGGADNYNEQFF

J: TRBJ1-2
V: TRBV3-1/TRBV3-2
D: .
size: .
CDR3: CASSRADRHNYGYTF

J: TRBJ1-3
V: TRBV6-5
D: .
size: .
CDR3: CASTYRDGNTIYF

J: TRBJ2-7
V: TRBV3-1/TRBV3-2
D: .
size: .
CDR3: CASSHEPDEQYF

J: TRBJ1-5
V: TRBV19
D: .
size: .
CDR3: CASSVAKSNNQPQHF

J: TRBJ1-4
V: TRBV6-5
D: .
size: .
CDR3: CASSLDGTLNEKLFF

J: TRBJ2-1
V: TRBV14
D: TRBD1
size: .
CDR3: CASSPGQGVFDEQFF

J: TRBJ1-5
V: TRBV28
D: .
size: few
CDR3: CASIHPGIGNQPQHF

J: TRBJ1-5
V: TRBV30
D: .
size: few
CDR3: CAWSKDTNQPQHF

J: TRBJ1-4
V: TRBV6-1
D: .
size: .
CDR3: CASSEPGVGEKLFF

J: TRBJ1-1
V: TRBV7-9
D: .
size: .
CDR3: CASSRRESNTEAFF

J: TRBJ1-2
V: TRBV28
D: TRBD1
size: medium-sized
CDR3: CASSLYVGQGEGYTF

J: TRBJ2-1
V: TRBV5-1
D: TRBD1
size: .
CDR3: CASRPPAGGYNEQFF

J: TRBJ2-2
V: TRBV29-1
D: .
size: .
CDR3: CSAAWDTNTGELFF

J: TRBJ1-3
V: TRBV28
D: .
size: few
CDR3: CASRTGPGNTIYF

J: TRBJ2-5
V: TRBV7-6
D: .
size: .
CDR3: CASSLETEETQYF

J: TRBJ1-2
V: TRBV18
D: .
size: .
CDR3: CASSRRETNYGYTF

J: TRBJ1-4
V: TRBV10-2
D: .
size: .
CDR3: CASSETREKLFF

J: TRBJ1-5
V: TRBV30
D: .
size: .
CDR3: CAWSAGQWVQPQHF

J: TRBJ1-1
V: TRBV28
D: TRBD1
size: .
CDR3: CASSLFGQGTTEAFF

J: TRBJ1-3
V: TRBV28
D: .
size: .
CDR3: CASSPGAAGNTIYF

J: TRBJ2-3
V: TRBV20-1
D: .
size: .
CDR3: CSASYFTTQYF

J: TRBJ1-2
V: TRBV4-2
D: .
size: .
CDR3: CASSSGGDVYGYTF

J: TRBJ2-2
V: TRBV2
D: TRBD1
size: .
CDR3: CASSETGGGELFF

J: TRBJ2-7
V: TRBV25-1
D: .
size: .
CDR3: CASSLLEHEQYF

J: TRBJ1-2
V: TRBV6-5
D: .
size: .
CDR3: CASRGTMSIGYTF

J: TRBJ1-2
V: TRBV28
D: TRBD1
size: many
CDR3: CASRSGGYGYTF

J: TRBJ1-1
V: TRBV9
D: TRBD1
size: .
CDR3: CASSRETGIKAFF

J: TRBJ1-1
V: TRBV5-1
D: TRBD1
size: .
CDR3: CASRRSGTGIRVTEAFF

J: TRBJ1-3
V: TRBV28
D: .
size: few
CDR3: CASSQILLTGTGNTIYF

J: TRBJ2-3
V: TRBV5-4
D: .
size: .
CDR3: CASSLIGQTEDTQYF

J: TRBJ1-2
V: TRBV5-1
D: .
size: .
CDR3: CASSLTAEGFYGYTF

J: TRBJ2-7
V: TRBV6-1
D: TRBD1
size: .
CDR3: CASSVAQGGSYEQYF

J: TRBJ2-1
V: TRBV6-5
D: TRBD1
size: .
CDR3: CASTKDRGSYNEQFF

J: TRBJ2-1
V: TRBV28
D: TRBD1
size: .
CDR3: CASSFLSDRGLYNEQFF

J: TRBJ1-2
V: TRBV6-5
D: TRBD1
size: .
CDR3: CASSYRDRGHYGYTF